This T cell receptor (beta chain) comes out of a study of blood T cells in healthy people across ages. Turning to the study itself: Capture via template switching afforded approximately one barcoded beta molecule per two T cells.

Drawing of peripheral blood yielded roughly 9.8 milliliters from each donor. This clonotype was seen just once. What it binds is not known. Since a much larger clone is just one base distant, this may be a read error. Germline CDR1 DFQATT, CDR2 SNEGSKA (reference sequence). The CDR3 consists of 13 residues. Trimming left V 8 bases short and J 5 bases short, with 17 bases between. PCR was performed a second time for roughly 6 to 12 cycles using a sample-barcoded 5' primer and a J-beta primer mix. Each cDNA was tagged by a template-switch adaptor containing 12 random nucleotides. TCRdb independently ran MiXCR on the 5' RACE reads; one entry per CDR3 protein. The data contain 800,000 to 1,000,000 distinct CDR3 sequences, under 50% of them singletons. Study-wide points: Both naive CD4+ cell counts and diversity were greater in long-lived donors than in aged donors.

This clonotype originated in a man aged 25 to 40 in good health. This chain connects TRBV20-1 to TRBJ2-3, with D perhaps given as TRBD1 or TRBD2 (7 bases each). Sequenced input: blood. The CDR3 DNA follows: TGCAGTTTACAGGGGAGGGATGGAGATACGCAGTATTTT. The encoded protein is CSLQGRDGDTQYF.